This T cell receptor (beta chain) was recovered during a study of blood T cell repertoires in COVID-19. The overall study: Acute-phase and convalescent COVID-19 samples originated in the United States, Italy and Spain. T cells, B-cell-depleted T cells, or PBMCs supplied cDNA or gDNA.

Followed longitudinally, the Seattle patients had been enrolled during active infection. The CDR3 has 14 amino acids. V was pared by 5 bases and J by 6 bases, with 14 bases between. Germline V gene lookup returns CDR1 MDHEN and CDR2 SYDVKM. Per the original data handling: Amplification of reference gene primers provided the estimated nucleated cell counts. Data came from immunoSEQ multiplex PCR; TCRdb stores just in-frame clones and leaves some out. V and J calls and clone size are copied from that table; D and trimming were computed from the DNA. The repertoire holds about 49,000 clones, with about four fifths as singletons.

The specimen sequenced was peripheral blood. The TCR was taken from a woman older than 75 with COVID-19, enrolled during active disease. The V gene is TRBV28, the J gene TRBJ2-1; the D gene is possibly TRBD2 (6 bases). CDR3: CASSTRDFTNEQFF. The CDR3 DNA reads as TGTGCCAGCAGTACCCGGGACTTTACCAATGAGCAGTTCTTC.